The clone carrying this T cell receptor (beta chain) was seen a single time. V lost 7 bases and J lost 12; bases outside the gene matches: 12. The CDR3 sequence is 13 residues long. CDR1 and CDR2 from the germline V gene are MNHEY and SMNVEV (reference sequence). This entry is derived from a study of blood T cell repertoires in COVID-19. Study context: Collection of acute and convalescent COVID-19 samples took place in the United States, Italy and Spain.

Seattle patients were enrolled while actively infected and followed longitudinally. Some clones are missing from TCRdb's copy, which holds only in-frame ones; the method was immunoSEQ multiplex PCR. The sample shows 150,000 to 200,000 clones, roughly 80% of them seen only once. The chain recombines TRBV27 with TRBJ1-2, with 9 bases aligning to TRBD1. This sequence originates from an elderly woman with COVID-19, enrolled during active disease. The specimen sequenced was peripheral blood. The chain's CDR3 is CASIKEGQGEDTF. The CDR3 DNA reads as TGTGCCAGCATCAAAGAGGGACAGGGCGAAGACACCTTC.